The sequence of this TCR beta chain was determined in a study of PD-1 blockade in classical Hodgkin lymphoma. Study conclusions and caveats: Before treatment, TCR diversity in newly diagnosed patients was reportedly lower than in healthy donors.

About this clone itself: Its antigen is unknown.

Produced via immunoSEQ multiplex PCR; TCRdb's table is partial and in-frame only. The repertoire holds approximately 70,000 clones, with approximately 93% as singletons. Germline V gene lookup returns CDR1 SGDLS and CDR2 YYNGEE. The CDR3 totals 15 residues. The V and J ends lost 3 bases and 0 bases respectively, with 10 bases between them. Described time point: newly diagnosed, previously untreated cHL patient sample. This clonotype was obtained from a human donor with classical Hodgkin lymphoma. Sequenced sample: peripheral blood mononuclear cells (PBMCs). V usage is TRBV9 and J usage is TRBJ2-1; maybe TRBD1 (5 bases). CDR3 coding DNA: TGTGCCAGCAGCGAGCAGGGAAGCTCCTACAATGAGCAGTTCTTC. Amino acid sequence: CASSEQGSSYNEQFF. The full variable domain, with the rest looked up from reference TRBV9 and TRBJ2-1, is DSGVTQTPKHLITATGQRVTLRCSPRSGDLSVYWYQQSLDQGLQFLIQYYNGEERAKGNILERFSAQQFPDLHSELNLSSLELGDSALYFCASSEQGSSYNEQFFGPGTRLTVL.